This entry is about one T cell receptor beta chain. What it binds is not known. The CDR3 is 15 residues long. Germline CDR1 reads SGHKS; CDR2 reads YYEKEE (reference sequence). Trimming removed 0 bases from V and 6 bases from J, with 15 bases in between. This record belongs to a study of lymphopenia after photon versus proton radiotherapy. The repertoire was sequenced with immunoSEQ multiplex PCR; TCRdb's copy has only in-frame clones and lacks some. The sample carries approximately 30,000 clones, 81% recorded once. Broader study findings: In patients who died, overall survival fell as post-nadir TCR diversity dropped more.

The source material was peripheral blood, sampled from a patient treated with photon-based radiotherapy. This chain connects TRBV5-5 to TRBJ1-1; D is ambiguous. The receptor was isolated from a man in his fifties with gastric cancer. In DNA, the CDR3 is TGTGCCAGCAGCTTGGCCGCGACACAGCAGGCTGAAGCTTTCTTT. This sequence encodes CASSLAATQQAEAFF. The full variable domain, completed using reference TRBV5-5 and TRBJ1-1, is DAGVTQSPTHLIKTRGQQVTLRCSPISGHKSVSWYQQVLGQGPQFIFQYYEKEERGRGNFPDRFSARQFPNYSSELNVNALLLGDSALYLCASSLAATQQAEAFFGQGTRLTVV.